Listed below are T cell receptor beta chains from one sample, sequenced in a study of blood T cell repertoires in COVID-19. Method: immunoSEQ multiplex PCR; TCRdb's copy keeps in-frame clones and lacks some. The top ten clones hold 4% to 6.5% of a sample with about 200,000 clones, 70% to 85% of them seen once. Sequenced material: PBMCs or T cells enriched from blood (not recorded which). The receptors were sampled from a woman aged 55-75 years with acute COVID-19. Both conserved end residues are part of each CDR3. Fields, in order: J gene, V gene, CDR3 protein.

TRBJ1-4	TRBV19	CASSKGTGWINEKLFF
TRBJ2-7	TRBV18	CASSLPGLAGGDEQYF
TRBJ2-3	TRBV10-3	CAISNDRGSGDTQYF
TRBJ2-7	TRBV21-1	CASSGPGLVYEQYF
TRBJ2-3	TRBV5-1	CASRLIAIDTQYF
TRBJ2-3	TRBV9	CASSASGRRTDTQYF
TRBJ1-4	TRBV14	CASSLRGGRDGEKLFF
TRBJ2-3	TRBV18	CASLQSDTQYF
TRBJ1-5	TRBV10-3	CAISEPTGANNQPQHF
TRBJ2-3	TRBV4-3	CASSSSGGSTDTQYF
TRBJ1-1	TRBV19	CASSEQGIHTEAFF
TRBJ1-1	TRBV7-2	CASSLERYMAFF
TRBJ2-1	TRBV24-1	CATSAQGNEQFF
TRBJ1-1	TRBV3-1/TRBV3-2	CASSLTGKGTEAFF
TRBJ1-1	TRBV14	CASSPTFAAEAFF
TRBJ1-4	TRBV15	CATSRDSVRVLEKLFF
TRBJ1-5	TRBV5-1	CASSKQGRVMVMPQHF
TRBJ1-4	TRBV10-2	CASSTFGTGQEKLFF
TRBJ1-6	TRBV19	CASSRRVGGTEKEIHF
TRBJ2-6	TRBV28	CASRSRGSGANVLTF
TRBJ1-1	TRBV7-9	CASRADRTTEAFF
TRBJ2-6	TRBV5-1	CASSPGGWQGGANVLTF
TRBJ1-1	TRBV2	CASSGGPLEGNTEAFF
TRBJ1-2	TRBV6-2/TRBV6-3	CASSLLPTGTGDYGYTF
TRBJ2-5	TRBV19	CASSETSVLRETQYF
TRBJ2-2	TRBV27	CASSPYNTGELFF
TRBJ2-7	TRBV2	CASKKGGTSYEQYF
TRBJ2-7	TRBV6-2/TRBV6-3	CASSSPGLAAYEQYF
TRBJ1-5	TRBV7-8	CASSKDRGPASNQPQHF
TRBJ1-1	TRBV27	CASSLFPRVDSEAFF
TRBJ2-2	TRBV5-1	CASSLGQGALTGELFF
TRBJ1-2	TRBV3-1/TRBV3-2	CASLGQGAIGGYTF
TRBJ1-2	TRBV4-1	CASSQDRGRSYGYTF
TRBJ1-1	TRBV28	CASSLNPSSNTEAFF
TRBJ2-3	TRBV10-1	CASSDTSTDTQYF
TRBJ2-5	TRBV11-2	CASSPSGGAGTQYF
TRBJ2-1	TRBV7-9	CASSSRLAGGNEQFF
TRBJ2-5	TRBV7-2	CASSPARETQYF
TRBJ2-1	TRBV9	CASSAQRDTSYNEQFF
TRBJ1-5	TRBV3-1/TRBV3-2	CASSQDQNQPQHF
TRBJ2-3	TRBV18	CASSPLAGSSSTDTQYF
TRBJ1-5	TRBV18	CASSPSGQGLNQPQHF
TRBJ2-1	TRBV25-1	CASTRTGIYNEQFF
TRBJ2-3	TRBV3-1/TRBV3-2	CASSLPWAADTQYF
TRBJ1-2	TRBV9	CASSEPPRAQGYGYTF
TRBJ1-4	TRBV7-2	CASSPDNWNEKLFF
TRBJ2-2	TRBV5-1	CASSLGWDTGELFF
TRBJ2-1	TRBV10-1	CASSRYNEQFF
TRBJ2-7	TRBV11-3	CASSPRGENEQYF
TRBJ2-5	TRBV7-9	CASIAKTQYF
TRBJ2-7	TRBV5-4	CASSFTTLTREQYF
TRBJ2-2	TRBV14	CASSPSGVKWSGELFF
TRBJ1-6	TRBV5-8	CASSYQGAHF
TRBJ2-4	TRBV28	CASSEQGASKNIQYF
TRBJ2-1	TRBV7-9	CASSLVQGAENEQFF
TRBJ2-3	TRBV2	CASKLSQNFLDTQYF